The subject of this entry is one T cell receptor beta chain. This CDR3 is 16 amino acids long. Trimming cost V 6 bases and J 6 bases, with 18 bases left between them. From germline, CDR1 is ENHRY and CDR2 SYGVKD. The sample belongs to a study of blood T cell repertoires in COVID-19. Study-wide context: T cells, B-cell-depleted T cells, or PBMCs provided the cDNA or gDNA that served as material.

Original analysis: Researchers report that nucleated cell counts were estimated from reference gene primer amplification. Data came from immunoSEQ multiplex PCR; TCRdb stores just in-frame clones and leaves some out. V and J calls and clone size are as listed in that table; D and trimming were resolved from the DNA. This table has about 110,000 clones, less than 80% appearing once. The receptor's source is a man aged 65 to 85 with active or convalescent COVID-19. Sequenced material: peripheral blood. The chain carries TRBV10-3 and TRBJ1-6, with D uncertain. CDR3 sequence: CAIRFTDPNSNSPLHF. Written as DNA, the CDR3 is TGTGCCATCAGGTTTACAGATCCCAACAGTAATTCACCCCTCCACTTT.